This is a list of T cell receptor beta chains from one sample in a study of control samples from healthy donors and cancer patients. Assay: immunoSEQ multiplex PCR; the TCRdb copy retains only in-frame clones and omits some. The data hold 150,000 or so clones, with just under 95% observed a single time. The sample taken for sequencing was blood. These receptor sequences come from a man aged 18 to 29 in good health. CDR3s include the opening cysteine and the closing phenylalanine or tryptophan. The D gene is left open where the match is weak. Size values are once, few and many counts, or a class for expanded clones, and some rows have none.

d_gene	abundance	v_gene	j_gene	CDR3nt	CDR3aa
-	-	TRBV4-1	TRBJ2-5	TGCGCCAGCAGAGAGGGGCGACAGGCAAATTTCCAAGAGACCCAGTACTTC	CASREGRQANFQETQYF
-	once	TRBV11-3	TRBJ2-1	TGTGCCAGCAGCACGGGTCGGGGGTCCAATGAGCAGTTCTTC	CASSTGRGSNEQFF
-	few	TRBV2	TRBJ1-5	TGTGCCAGCAGTGAAAGAGGACGTGACGGGCAGCCCCAGCATTTT	CASSERGRDGQPQHF
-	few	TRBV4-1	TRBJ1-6	TGCGCCAGCGCCGACCCCGCAAAAAGCTCCTATAATTCACCCCTCCACTTT	CASADPAKSSYNSPLHF
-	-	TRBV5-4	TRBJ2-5	TGTGCCAGCAGCCCGGGACTCCGCTACCAAGAGACCCAGTACTTC	CASSPGLRYQETQYF
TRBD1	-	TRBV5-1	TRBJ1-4	TGCGCCAGCAGCCCAACTGGGCAGGGGGCGGATGAAAAACTGTTTTTT	CASSPTGQGADEKLFF
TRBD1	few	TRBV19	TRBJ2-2	TGTGCCAGTAAATCGACAGGGGGCCAGGGCCCCGGGGAGCTGTTTTTT	CASKSTGGQGPGELFF
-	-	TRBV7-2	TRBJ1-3	TGTGCCAGCAGCTTTGCCGGAAACACCATATATTTT	CASSFAGNTIYF
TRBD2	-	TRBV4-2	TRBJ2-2	TGTGCCAGCAGCCAGACTAGCGGGGGGGCCGGGGAGCTGTTTTTT	CASSQTSGGAGELFF
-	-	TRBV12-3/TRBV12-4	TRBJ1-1	TGTGCCAGCAGTCGGACGGAGAACACTGAAGCTTTCTTT	CASSRTENTEAFF
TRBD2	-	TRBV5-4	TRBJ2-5	TGTGCCAGCAGCTTGCTTTGGACTAGCGGGCAAGAGACCCAGTACTTC	CASSLLWTSGQETQYF
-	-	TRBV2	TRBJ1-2	TGTGCCAGTACCCCGGAGGGGCTGGGGGGCTACACCTTC	CASTPEGLGGYTF
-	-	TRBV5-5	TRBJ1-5	TGTGCCAGCAGCTTGGTCCTCCAGCCTAATCAGCCCCAGCATTTT	CASSLVLQPNQPQHF
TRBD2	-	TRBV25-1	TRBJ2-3	TGTGCCAGCAGCGCGCGGGGGGCCCTTACAGATACGCAGTATTTT	CASSARGALTDTQYF
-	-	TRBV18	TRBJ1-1	TGTGCCAGCTCAGCCGGGAGAAACACTGAAGCTTTCTTT	CASSAGRNTEAFF
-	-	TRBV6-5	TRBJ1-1	TGTGCCAGCAGTTACGGAGGGGACACAGGTAACACTGAAGCTTTCTTT	CASSYGGDTGNTEAFF
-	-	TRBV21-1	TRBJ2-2	TGTGCCAGCAGCAAAGGGGACCCCGGGGAGCTGTTTTTT	CASSKGDPGELFF
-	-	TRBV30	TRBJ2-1	TGTGCCTGGAGTGTTGGCTCCTACAATGAGCAGTTCTTC	CAWSVGSYNEQFF
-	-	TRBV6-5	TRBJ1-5	TGTGCCAGCAGGGGATGGGGGCAGCCCCAGCATTTT	CASRGWGQPQHF
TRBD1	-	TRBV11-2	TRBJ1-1	TGTGCCAGCAGCCCAAGGTACAGGGGAGGAGGCACTGAAGCTTTCTTT	CASSPRYRGGGTEAFF
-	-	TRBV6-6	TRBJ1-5	TGTGCCAGCAGTTACACACACGGTCAGCCCCAGCATTTT	CASSYTHGQPQHF
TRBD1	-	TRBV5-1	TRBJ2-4	TGCGCCAGCAGCTTGGCCGGGGGACAGGAGCTATCCCGAGCCAAAAACATTCAGTACTTC	CASSLAGGQELSRAKNIQYF
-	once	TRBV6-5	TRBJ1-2	TGTGCCAGCACTACAGGGTCACGAGGCTACACCTTC	CASTTGSRGYTF
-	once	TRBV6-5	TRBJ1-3	TGTGCCAGCAGATCTAGGGGAGGTGGAAACACCATATATTTT	CASRSRGGGNTIYF
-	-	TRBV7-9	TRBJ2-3	TGTGCCAGCAGCTACACAGATACGCAGTATTTT	CASSYTDTQYF
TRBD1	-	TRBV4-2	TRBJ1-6	TGTGCCAGCAGCCAAGTCAGAACAGGGGTGAATTCACCCCTCCACTTT	CASSQVRTGVNSPLHF
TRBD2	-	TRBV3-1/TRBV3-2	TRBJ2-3	TGTGCCAGCAGCCAAGAGTGGACCCAGCGGGGAGATACGCAGTATTTT	CASSQEWTQRGDTQYF
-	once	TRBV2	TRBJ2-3	TGTGCCAGCAGAACAGGGTTCGCAGATACGCAGTATTTT	CASRTGFADTQYF
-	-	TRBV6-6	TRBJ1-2	TGTGCCAGCAGTTACTCGCGCAGCGGAACTTATGGCTACACCTTC	CASSYSRSGTYGYTF
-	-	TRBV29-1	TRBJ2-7	TGCAGCGTTGGAGGAAATCCACGGGAGCAGTACTTC	CSVGGNPREQYF
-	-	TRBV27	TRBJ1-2	TGTGCCAGCAGGGGGGGGCTGACCTATGGCTACACCTTC	CASRGGLTYGYTF
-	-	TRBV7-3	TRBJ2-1	TGTGCCAGCAGCTTAATCAAGGGGGGGCCGCATGAGCAGTTCTTC	CASSLIKGGPHEQFF
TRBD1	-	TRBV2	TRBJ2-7	TGTGCCAGCAGTGATGAGGAGACAGGGCTGCAGTACTTC	CASSDEETGLQYF
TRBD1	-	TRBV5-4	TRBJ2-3	TGTGCCAGCAGCTTGGGGACAGGGAGGACGCCAGATACGCAGTATTTT	CASSLGTGRTPDTQYF
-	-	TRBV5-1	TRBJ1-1	TGCGCCAGCAGCTTGGAAGGGGCTCTGAACACTGAAGCTTTCTTT	CASSLEGALNTEAFF